The 19 T cell receptor beta chains given below trace back to one sample, sequenced in a study of T-cell reconstitution after alpha-beta-depleted transplantation in children (dated by TCRdb to between 2015 and 2016). Library preparation employed PCR. Sequencing took place on an Illumina HiSeq 2500. TCR libraries were prepared with molecular barcoding, using unique molecular identifiers to normalize TCRbeta repertoire quantification. TCRdb passed the public sequencing reads through fastp at Q25 and MiXCR, retaining productive beta sequences. Every entry covers one CDR3 protein and lists the most common genes and DNA from its rows. This sample comprises about 230,000 distinct CDR3 sequences, more than 10% of them detected only once. About 2.4% of the sample belongs to the ten largest clones. The source was PBMCs from the stem cell graft donor, collected from the stem cell graft. The receptors here all came from a human donor who donated a stem cell graft to a child with acute lymphoblastic leukemia.

This clonotype was observed a handful of times. This chain uses TRBV29-1 with TRBJ1-4; no reliable D call. V shed 5 bases and J shed 0 bases, with 10 bases lying between them. There are 14 residues in the CDR3. The germline V gene has CDR1 SQVTM and CDR2 ANQGSEA. CDR3 sequence: CSVSDFATNEKLFF. Written as DNA, the CDR3 is TGCAGCGTTAGCGACTTTGCAACTAATGAAAAACTGTTTTTT.

The sample holds many counts of this clonotype. This rearrangement joins TRBV5-1 to TRBJ1-1, with 7 bases fitting TRBD1. This CDR3 has 15 amino acids. Germline V gene data show CDR1 as SGHRS and CDR2 as YFSETQ. V lost 2 bases and J lost 0; bases outside the gene matches: 4. Written as DNA, the CDR3 is TGCGCCAGCAGCTTAACAGGGGCAATGAACACTGAAGCTTTCTTT. It encodes CASSLTGAMNTEAFF.

This clonotype was recorded many times. The junction differs from germline at one of its ends, possibly a read error. The chain couples TRBV9 to TRBJ2-3; TRBD2 matches 7 bases. Germline-derived CDR1 and CDR2 are SGDLS and YYNGEE. The CDR3 is 14 residues long. CDR3 region: CASSVGGSKDTQYF. The CDR3 DNA reads as TGTGCCAGCAGCGTAGGCGGGAGCAAAGATACGCAGTATTTT.

The chain carries TRBV6-2 or TRBV6-3 and TRBJ2-7; TRBD1 or TRBD2 may be the D gene (5 bases each). CDR1 and CDR2 from the germline V gene are MNHEY and SVGEGT. The germline V and J ends were trimmed by 5 bases and 6 bases, with 17 bases remaining between them. The CDR3 runs to 14 residues. The CDR3 reads CASSISGTLSEQYF. For the CDR3, the DNA is TGTGCCAGCAGTATCTCCGGGACCCTGTCCGAGCAGTACTTC.

This clonotype was recorded at least ten times. This chain connects TRBV3-1 to TRBJ1-2; D gene uncertain. The ends were cut back, 1 base at V and 5 bases at J, with 11 bases in the middle. The CDR3 extends over 14 amino acids. The germline CDR1 and CDR2 sequences are LGHDT and YNNKEL (reference sequence). The CDR3 nucleotides read TGTGCCAGCAGCCAAGTGGGGTTTTGGTATGGCTACACCTTC. Translation gives CASSQVGFWYGYTF.

The chain couples TRBV3-1 to TRBJ2-5; tentatively, D is TRBD1 (7 bases). The CDR3 totals 18 residues. Trimming removed 10 bases at V and 0 bases at J, with 27 bases between. Germline V CDR1 and CDR2: LGHDT, YNNKEL (reference sequence). CDR3 sequence: CATCQDGGTEPYQETQYF. Written as DNA, the CDR3 is TGTGCCACCTGCCAAGATGGGGGGACAGAACCGTACCAAGAGACCCAGTACTTC.

This clonotype showed up many times. The chain combines TRBV20-1 with TRBJ2-1, with D tentatively TRBD1 or TRBD2 (5 bases each). This CDR3 is 15 amino acids long. The V end was cut by 3 bases, the J end by 0 bases, with 12 bases between. Germline V gives CDR1 DFQATT, CDR2 SNEGSKA (reference sequence). CDR3 residues: CSARDSGSSYNEQFF. CDR3 DNA: TGCAGTGCTAGGGATTCAGGGAGCTCCTACAATGAGCAGTTCTTC.

This clonotype was seen repeatedly, ten times or more. The chain joins TRBV7-2 to TRBJ2-7; 7 bases map to TRBD2. Germline values: CDR1 SGHTA, CDR2 FQGNSA. V lost 10 bases to trimming and J lost 3 bases; unmatched junction nucleotides: 9. CDR3 length: 13 amino acids. The CDR3 coding sequence is TGTGCCATCCCGGGGGGTTACGGCTACGAGCAGTACTTC. It specifies CAIPGGYGYEQYF.

The CDR3 DNA reads as TGTGCCAGCTCACCCGACAGGATCACCGGGGAGCTGTTTTTT. Protein sequence: CASSPDRITGELFF. The gene calls are TRBV18 and TRBJ2-2, with D perhaps TRBD1 (6 bases). V was clipped by 3 bases and J by 4 bases, with 9 bases between them. The CDR3 loop spans 14 amino acids. Germline V gene lookup returns CDR1 KGHSH and CDR2 LQKENI.

By share, this clonotype counts as medium-sized. The rearrangement links TRBV5-1 to TRBJ2-5; possibly TRBD1 or TRBD2 for D (5 bases each). The germline gives CDR1 SGHRS, CDR2 YFSETQ. The CDR3 consists of 14 residues. Trimming removed 3 bases from V and 7 bases from J, with 16 bases in between. CDR3 sequence reads: CASSYSGTRRTQYF. CDR3 nucleotides: TGCGCCAGCAGCTACTCCGGGACCCGAAGGACCCAGTACTTC. Filled out from reference TRBV5-1 and TRBJ2-5, the complete variable domain reads KAGVTQTPRYLIKTRGQQVTLSCSPISGHRSVSWYQQTPGQGLQFLFEYFSETQRNKGNFPGRFSGRQFSNSRSEMNVSTLELGDSALYLCASSYSGTRRTQYFGPGTRLLVL.

This clonotype was counted at least ten times. V gene TRBV20-1 combines with J gene TRBJ2-1; TRBD2 aligns across 11 bases. CDR3 size: 16 residues. The ends lost 4 bases at V and 10 bases at J; junction bases unmatched: 15. Germline V lookup: CDR1 DFQATT, CDR2 SNEGSKA (reference sequence). The CDR3 is CSAMGRNSGGAEEQFF. In nucleotides, the CDR3 is TGCAGTGCTATGGGTCGGAATAGCGGGGGGGCGGAGGAGCAGTTCTTC.

This clonotype was seen ten or more times. The junction departs from germline at one end; a sequencing error may be responsible. The chain combines TRBV4-3 with TRBJ1-2, with unresolved D. The CDR3 totals 14 residues. Germline CDR1 reads LGHNA; CDR2 reads YSLEER. The CDR3 sequence is CASSPNLGGFLDAF. The CDR3 DNA reads TGCGCCAGCAGCCCGAACTTAGGCGGGTTTCTTGATGCCTTC.

This clonotype appeared many times. A read error may account for a junction end that differs from germline. The chain combines TRBV12-3 or TRBV12-4 with TRBJ2-5, with D uncertain. The length of the CDR3 is 11 residues. The CDR3 here is CASSLLESQYF. The DNA of the CDR3 is TGTGCCAGCAGTCTCCTAGAGTCCCAGTACTTC.

As regards this clonotype: It may be a read error: a sequence one base away is much more abundant. The chain joins TRBV5-1 to TRBJ2-5; 11 nucleotides line up with TRBD1. The V gene end was trimmed by 3 bases and the J gene end by 5 bases; junction bases not matched to a gene: 3. The CDR3 covers 14 residues. Germline V lookup: CDR1 SGHRS, CDR2 YFSETQ. DNA for the CDR3: TGCGCCAGCAGCTCGGACAGGGGGCGGGAGACCCAGTACTTC. Protein: CASSSDRGRETQYF.

At least ten counts were recorded for this clonotype. The genes are TRBV29-1 and TRBJ2-5; D remains ambiguous. Germline values: CDR1 SQVTM, CDR2 ANQGSEA. The CDR3 contains 11 residues. Trimming cost V 6 bases and J 5 bases, with 10 bases left between them. In DNA form, the CDR3 reads TGCAGCGTGTCCTACGGGGAGACCCAGTACTTC. It is translated as CSVSYGETQYF.

The chain recombines TRBV12-3 or TRBV12-4 with TRBJ1-4; TRBD1 is a possible D gene (5 bases). Trimming took off 2 bases at V and 3 bases at J, with 7 bases between the two ends. The CDR3 is 14 amino acids. CDR3 nucleotides: TGTGCCAGCAGTTTAAGGGGTGCTAATGAAAAACTGTTTTTT. Encoded protein: CASSLRGANEKLFF.

This clonotype was seen at least ten times. The chain joins TRBV5-6 to TRBJ2-4; D is possibly TRBD1 (5 bases). CDR1 SGHDT and CDR2 YYEEEE come from the germline V gene. Trimming stripped 4 bases from V and 4 bases from J, with 18 bases between. The CDR3 loop spans 16 amino acids. The CDR3 sequence: CASSPRIGREKNIQYF. DNA for the CDR3: TGTGCCAGCAGCCCGCGGATTGGCAGGGAAAAAAACATTCAGTACTTC. Using reference TRBV5-6 and TRBJ2-4 for the parts outside the CDR3, the full variable domain is DAGVTQSPTHLIKTRGQQVTLRCSPKSGHDTVSWYQQALGQGPQFIFQYYEEEERQRGNFPDRFSGHQFPNYSSELNVNALLLGDSALYLCASSPRIGREKNIQYFGAGTRLSVL.

In its sample, this clonotype was seen many times. The chain uses TRBV20-1 and TRBJ2-1, with D perhaps being TRBD1 or TRBD2 (5 bases each). The CDR3 length is 14 residues. Trimming cost V 6 bases and J 0 bases, with 12 bases left between them. Per the germline V gene, CDR1 is DFQATT and CDR2 is SNEGSKA (reference sequence). The CDR3 sequence: CSAQRGSSYNEQFF. Written as DNA, the CDR3 is TGCAGTGCCCAGAGGGGTAGCTCCTACAATGAGCAGTTCTTC.

This clonotype was seen repeatedly, ten times or more. V and J are TRBV20-1 and TRBJ1-6; D is perhaps TRBD1 (6 bases). The V and J ends lost 4 bases and 4 bases respectively, with 14 bases between them. CDR1 is DFQATT, CDR2 SNEGSKA, per germline (reference sequence). The CDR3 extends over 15 amino acids. The CDR3 loop reads CSATDGTPYNSPLHF. The CDR3, as DNA: TGCAGTGCTACAGATGGGACACCTTATAATTCACCCCTCCACTTT.